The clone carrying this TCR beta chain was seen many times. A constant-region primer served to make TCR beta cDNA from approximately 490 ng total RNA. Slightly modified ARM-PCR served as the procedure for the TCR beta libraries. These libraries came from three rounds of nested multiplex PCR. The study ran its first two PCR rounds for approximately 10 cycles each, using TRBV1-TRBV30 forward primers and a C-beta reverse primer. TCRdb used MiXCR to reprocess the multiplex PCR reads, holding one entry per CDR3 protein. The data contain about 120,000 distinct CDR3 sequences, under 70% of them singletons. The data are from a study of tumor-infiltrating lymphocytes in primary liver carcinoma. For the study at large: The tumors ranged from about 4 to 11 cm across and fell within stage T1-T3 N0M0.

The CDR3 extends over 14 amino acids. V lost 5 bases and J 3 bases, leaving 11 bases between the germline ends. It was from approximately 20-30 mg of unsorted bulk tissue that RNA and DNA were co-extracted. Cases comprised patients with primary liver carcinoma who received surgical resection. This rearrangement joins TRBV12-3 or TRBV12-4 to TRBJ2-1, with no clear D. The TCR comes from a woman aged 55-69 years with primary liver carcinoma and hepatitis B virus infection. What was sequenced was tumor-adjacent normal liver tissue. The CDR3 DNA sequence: TGTGCCAGCAGTAAACCAGGCAGCTACAATGAGCAGTTCTTC. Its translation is CASSKPGSYNEQFF.